The clone carrying this T cell receptor (beta chain) was seen a handful of times. TCRdb re-analysed the PCR reads in MiXCR, keeping a single row per CDR3 protein. The table records about 9,000 distinct CDR3 sequences, around half of them present only once. The V gene lost 1 base and the J gene lost 2 bases, with 9 bases spanning the gap. CDR1 and CDR2 from the germline V gene are LGHDT and YNNKEL (reference sequence). The CDR3 runs 15 residues. Time point noted: after preoperative PTX-NDP chemotherapy. The data stem from a study of esophageal squamous cell carcinoma under preoperative chemotherapy. The chain carries TRBV3-1 and TRBJ2-1, with D tentatively TRBD1 (5 bases). This specimen was collected from a patient given preoperative chemotherapy. The clonotype comes from a human donor with esophageal squamous cell carcinoma. The donor label of this sample is uncertain. CDR3 residues: CASSQGPGTYNEQFF. Written as DNA, the CDR3 is TGTGCCAGCAGCCAAGGGCCAGGGACCTACAATGAGCAGTTCTTC.